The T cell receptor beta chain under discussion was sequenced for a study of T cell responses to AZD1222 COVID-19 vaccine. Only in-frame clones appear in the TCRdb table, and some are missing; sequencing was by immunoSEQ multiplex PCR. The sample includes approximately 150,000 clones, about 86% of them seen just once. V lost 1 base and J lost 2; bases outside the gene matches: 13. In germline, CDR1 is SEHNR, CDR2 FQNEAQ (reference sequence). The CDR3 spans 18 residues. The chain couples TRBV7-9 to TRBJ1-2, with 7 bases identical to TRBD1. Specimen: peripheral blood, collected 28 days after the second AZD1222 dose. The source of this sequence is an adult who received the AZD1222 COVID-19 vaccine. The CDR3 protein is CASSLGLRTDRWNYGYTF. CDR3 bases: TGTGCCAGCAGCTTAGGGTTGAGGACGGACAGGTGGAACTATGGCTACACCTTC.